The 19 T cell receptor beta chains listed next were all sequenced from one sample in a study of blood T cell repertoires in COVID-19. Clones were read by immunoSEQ multiplex PCR, and TCRdb kept only the in-frame ones, dropping some. The sample carries under 250,000 clones, 82% recorded once. The sample taken for sequencing was peripheral blood. Receptors were obtained from a woman in her 40s with acute or convalescent COVID-19.

This rearrangement joins TRBV27 to TRBJ2-7; 8 bases line up with TRBD2. This CDR3 is built from 13 residues. Germline CDR1 is MNHEY and CDR2 is SMNVEV (reference sequence). The ends lost 9 bases at V and 2 bases at J; junction bases unmatched: 6. The CDR3 DNA is TGTGCCAGTCGTCCGGGGGGGACCTACGAGCAGTACTTC. Translation: CASRPGGTYEQYF.

V gene TRBV3-1 (or the pseudogene TRBV3-2) combines with J gene TRBJ1-2; TRBD1 matches 10 bases. The V and J ends lost 0 bases and 2 bases, in that order; junction bases with no gene match: 3. Germline V gives CDR1 LGHDT, CDR2 YNNKEL (reference sequence). The CDR3 contains 16 residues. CDR3 residues: CASSQDWGQGNYGYTF. CDR3 nucleotides: TGTGCCAGCAGCCAAGATTGGGGACAGGGGAACTATGGCTACACCTTC.

The chain combines TRBV2 with TRBJ2-5; 7 bases align to TRBD2. The CDR3 totals 14 residues. In germline, CDR1 is SNHLY, CDR2 FYNNEI. V dropped 10 bases and J dropped 2; count of bases not matched to a gene: 10. This CDR3 reads CATSESAGQETQYF. CDR3 coding DNA: TGTGCCACCTCCGAGTCAGCGGGGCAAGAGACCCAGTACTTC.

The chain is built from TRBV6-5 and TRBJ1-5; the D gene is possibly TRBD1 (5 bases). Germline lookup yields CDR1 MNHEY and CDR2 SVGAGI. Trimming shortened V by 8 bases and J by 3 bases, and 17 bases separated the two germline ends. The CDR3 has 15 residues. The CDR3 DNA follows: TGTGCCAGCCTATTCCGAGACAGCTACAATCAGCCCCAGCATTTT. Its translation: CASLFRDSYNQPQHF.

This clone was detected only once. The rearrangement links TRBV7-9 to TRBJ1-2; D gene ambiguous. The ends were cut back, 5 bases at V and 5 bases at J, with 9 bases in the middle. The CDR3 contains 12 residues. Germline V gene lookup returns CDR1 SEHNR and CDR2 FQNEAQ (reference sequence). The CDR3 loop reads CASSRPEYGYTF. CDR3 in DNA: TGTGCCAGCAGCCGACCGGAGTATGGCTACACCTTC.

The genes are TRBV5-6 and TRBJ1-1; D unclear. The CDR3 contains 12 residues. The V and J ends lost 2 bases and 1 base respectively, with 3 bases between them. The germline CDR1 and CDR2 sequences are SGHDT and YYEEEE. The CDR3, as DNA: TGTGCCAGCAGCTTCGGGAACACTGAAGCTTTCTTT. It codes for CASSFGNTEAFF.

This rearrangement joins TRBV4-1 to TRBJ2-3; the match to TRBD2 covers 10 bases. Germline V gene sequence: CDR1 MGHRA, CDR2 YSYEKL. The CDR3 contains 14 residues. The trim removed 2 bases at V and 6 bases at J, leaving 2 bases unmatched. DNA for the CDR3: TGCGCCAGCAGCCAACGTAGCGGGGGGGATACGCAGTATTTT. It encodes CASSQRSGGDTQYF.

The chain combines TRBV4-1 with TRBJ1-4, with D tentatively TRBD1 (6 bases). Between the trimmed V and J ends, which lost 0 bases and 4 bases, there was a span of 18 bases. There are 18 residues in the CDR3. Germline-derived CDR1 and CDR2 are MGHRA and YSYEKL. CDR3 protein: CASSQEPPRTVFNEKLFF. DNA of the CDR3: TGCGCCAGCAGCCAAGAGCCCCCAAGGACAGTCTTTAATGAAAAACTGTTTTTT.

This clone was seen just once. The V and J genes are TRBV30 and TRBJ2-2; D might be TRBD2 (6 bases). V was trimmed by 4 bases and J by 0 bases, leaving 18 bases between them. Germline values: CDR1 GTSNPN, CDR2 SVGIG (reference sequence). The CDR3 is made up of 17 amino acids. This chain's CDR3 is CAWTLGGHLANTGELFF. CDR3 DNA: TGTGCCTGGACTCTAGGAGGGCACCTGGCGAACACCGGGGAGCTGTTTTTT.

A single count supports this clone. V gene TRBV3-1 (or the pseudogene TRBV3-2) combines with J gene TRBJ1-4; TRBD1 aligns across 9 bases. Per germline, CDR1 LGHDT and CDR2 YNNKEL (reference sequence). The V and J ends lost 5 bases and 8 bases, in that order; junction bases with no gene match: 3. This CDR3 is 13 amino acids long. As DNA, the CDR3 is TGTGCCAGCAGCACAGGGGGCGGGGAAAAACTGTTTTTT. It codes for CASSTGGGEKLFF.

There are a few counts of this clone. This chain joins TRBV18 and TRBJ1-3; D is uncertain. Germline lookup yields CDR1 KGHSH and CDR2 LQKENI. Trimming took 4 bases from V and 0 from J, leaving 10 bases between them. The CDR3 has 15 amino acids. CDR3: CASSLQAYSGNTIYF. CDR3 nucleotides: TGTGCCAGCTCACTGCAGGCTTACTCTGGAAACACCATATATTTT.

The rearrangement links TRBV11-1 to TRBJ2-7; the D gene is possibly TRBD2 (6 bases). Germline lookup yields CDR1 SGHAT and CDR2 FQDESV (reference sequence). V shed 4 bases and J shed 1 base, with 11 bases lying between them. The CDR3 loop spans 14 amino acids. The DNA for the CDR3 is TGTGCCAGCAGCTCAAGACTAGAATCCTACGAGCAGTACTTC. The encoded protein is CASSSRLESYEQYF.

V is TRBV24-1 and J is TRBJ1-2; D remains unclear. Between the trimmed V and J ends, which lost 2 bases and 0 bases, there was a span of 6 bases. CDR1 is KGHDR, CDR2 SFDVKD, per germline. The CDR3 contains 14 residues. The DNA for the CDR3 is TGTGCCACCAGTGATTGGGCCACTAACTATGGCTACACCTTC. It codes for CATSDWATNYGYTF.

This clone turned up a few times. The chain employs TRBV29-1 and TRBJ2-3, with TRBD1 as a possible D gene (6 bases). Between the trimmed V and J ends, which lost 6 bases and 5 bases, there was a span of 9 bases. The CDR3 covers 11 residues. Germline V lookup: CDR1 SQVTM, CDR2 ANQGSEA. For the CDR3, the DNA is TGCAGCGTCGGCAGGGGAGATACGCAGTATTTT. This gives the protein CSVGRGDTQYF.

This CDR3 is CASSGGTSSYNEQFF. CDR3 DNA: TGTGCCAGCAGTGGGGGGACTAGTAGCTACAATGAGCAGTTCTTC. The chain employs TRBV2 and TRBJ2-1; TRBD2 aligns across 8 bases. In germline, CDR1 is SNHLY, CDR2 FYNNEI. The length of the CDR3 is 15 residues. V shed 4 bases and J 3 bases; nucleotides not matched to a gene: 5.

CDR3 nucleotide sequence: TGTGCCAGCAGCTTATGGGCGAGCTCCTACAATGAGCAGTTCTTC. The encoded protein is CASSLWASSYNEQFF. The V and J genes are TRBV11-2 and TRBJ2-1; D unresolved. The germline V gene has CDR1 SGHAT and CDR2 FQNNGV. V lost 2 bases and J 0 bases, leaving 8 bases between the germline ends. CDR3 length: 15 residues.

V is TRBV11-2 and J is TRBJ1-3; D uncertain. Germline V gene data show CDR1 as SGHAT and CDR2 as FQNNGV. V lost 1 base, J lost 3 bases, and 7 bases lay in between. This CDR3 has 14 residues. The CDR3 is CASSLVPRGNTIYF. The DNA of the CDR3 is TGTGCCAGCAGCTTAGTCCCTCGTGGAAACACCATATATTTT.

This clone was recorded once. CDR3 nucleotide sequence: TGTGCCACCAGTGATCCCACCCCGTTAGCGGGAATTACAGATACGCAGTATTTT. Translating gives CATSDPTPLAGITDTQYF. This chain connects TRBV24-1 to TRBJ2-3, with TRBD2 matching 8 bases. This CDR3 comprises 18 residues. Losses at the gene ends were 3 bases for V and 3 bases for J; bases not matched to a gene: 13. The germline gives CDR1 KGHDR, CDR2 SFDVKD.

V gene TRBV3-1 (or the pseudogene TRBV3-2) combines with J gene TRBJ2-4; unclear D gene. This CDR3 has 17 residues. V was cut by 3 bases and J by 0 bases, with 15 bases left in between. Germline V gene lookup returns CDR1 LGHDT and CDR2 YNNKEL (reference sequence). The CDR3 here is CASSHRQVFLAKNIQYF. The CDR3 bases are TGTGCCAGCAGCCATCGTCAGGTCTTTCTAGCCAAAAACATTCAGTACTTC.